A single sample gave rise to the 5 T cell receptor beta chains below, sequenced in a study of cytomegalovirus exposure and HLA in healthy donors. PCR was performed using 60 Vbeta and 13 Jbeta primers. TCRdb's table, derived via immunoSEQ multiplex PCR, lists solely in-frame clones and lacks some. The data show some 92,000 clones, roughly 80% seen once. Source material: PBMCs. The origin of the receptors is a young man in good health and CMV-seronegative.

V and J are TRBV28 and TRBJ2-3; D perhaps matches TRBD2 (6 bases). The germline CDR1 and CDR2 sequences are MDHEN and SYDVKM. The CDR3 length is 15 residues. V lost 5 bases and J 7 bases, leaving 19 bases between the germline ends. The CDR3 nucleotides read TGTGCCAGCAGTCCTAATCGTGGAGGGTATAATACGCAGTATTTT. The encoded protein is CASSPNRGGYNTQYF.

This clone was recorded once. The chain recombines TRBV7-2 with TRBJ1-2, with TRBD1 matching over 10 bases. In germline, CDR1 is SGHTA, CDR2 FQGNSA. With V trimmed by 4 bases and J by 8 bases, 10 bases remained unmatched. The CDR3 runs 15 residues. CDR3 loop: CASSSRRTGGEGYTF. The CDR3 DNA follows: TGTGCCAGCAGCTCCCGACGGACAGGGGGAGAAGGCTACACCTTC. The full variable domain, completed using reference TRBV7-2 and TRBJ1-2, is GAGVSQSPSNKVTEKGKDVELRCDPISGHTALYWYRQSLGQGLEFLIYFQGNSAPDKSGLPSDRFSAERTGGSVSTLTIQRTQQEDSAVYLCASSSRRTGGEGYTFGSGTRLTVV.

This clone was recorded only once. CDR3 in DNA: TGTGCCAGCAGCTTATATGAGGACAGGAACACTGAAGCTTTCTTT. It is translated as CASSLYEDRNTEAFF. The genes are TRBV7-6 and TRBJ1-1; D is possibly TRBD1 (6 bases). Trimming stripped 2 bases from V and 1 base from J, with 11 bases between. The germline gives CDR1 SGHVS, CDR2 FNYEAQ. The CDR3 extends over 15 amino acids.

This clone has a handful of counts. The chain has TRBV5-4 and TRBJ1-4; 9 bases line up with TRBD1. Germline values: CDR1 SGHNT, CDR2 YYREEE (reference sequence). With V trimmed by 2 bases and J by 10 bases, 15 bases remained unmatched. The length of the CDR3 is 17 residues. The CDR3 DNA reads TGTGCCAGCAGCTTAGGGGGACAGGGAGATGTAACGGGAAAACTGTTTTTT. Its translation: CASSLGGQGDVTGKLFF.

The rearrangement joins TRBV5-1 to TRBJ1-3; 9 bases align to TRBD1. The CDR3 length is 18 residues. Germline V CDR1 and CDR2: SGHRS, YFSETQ. Losses at the gene ends were 4 bases for V and 2 bases for J; bases not matched to a gene: 13. CDR3 sequence: CASSLAGTGRITGNTIYF. The CDR3 DNA follows: TGCGCCAGCAGCCTCGCCGGGACAGGGAGGATCACTGGAAACACCATATATTTT.